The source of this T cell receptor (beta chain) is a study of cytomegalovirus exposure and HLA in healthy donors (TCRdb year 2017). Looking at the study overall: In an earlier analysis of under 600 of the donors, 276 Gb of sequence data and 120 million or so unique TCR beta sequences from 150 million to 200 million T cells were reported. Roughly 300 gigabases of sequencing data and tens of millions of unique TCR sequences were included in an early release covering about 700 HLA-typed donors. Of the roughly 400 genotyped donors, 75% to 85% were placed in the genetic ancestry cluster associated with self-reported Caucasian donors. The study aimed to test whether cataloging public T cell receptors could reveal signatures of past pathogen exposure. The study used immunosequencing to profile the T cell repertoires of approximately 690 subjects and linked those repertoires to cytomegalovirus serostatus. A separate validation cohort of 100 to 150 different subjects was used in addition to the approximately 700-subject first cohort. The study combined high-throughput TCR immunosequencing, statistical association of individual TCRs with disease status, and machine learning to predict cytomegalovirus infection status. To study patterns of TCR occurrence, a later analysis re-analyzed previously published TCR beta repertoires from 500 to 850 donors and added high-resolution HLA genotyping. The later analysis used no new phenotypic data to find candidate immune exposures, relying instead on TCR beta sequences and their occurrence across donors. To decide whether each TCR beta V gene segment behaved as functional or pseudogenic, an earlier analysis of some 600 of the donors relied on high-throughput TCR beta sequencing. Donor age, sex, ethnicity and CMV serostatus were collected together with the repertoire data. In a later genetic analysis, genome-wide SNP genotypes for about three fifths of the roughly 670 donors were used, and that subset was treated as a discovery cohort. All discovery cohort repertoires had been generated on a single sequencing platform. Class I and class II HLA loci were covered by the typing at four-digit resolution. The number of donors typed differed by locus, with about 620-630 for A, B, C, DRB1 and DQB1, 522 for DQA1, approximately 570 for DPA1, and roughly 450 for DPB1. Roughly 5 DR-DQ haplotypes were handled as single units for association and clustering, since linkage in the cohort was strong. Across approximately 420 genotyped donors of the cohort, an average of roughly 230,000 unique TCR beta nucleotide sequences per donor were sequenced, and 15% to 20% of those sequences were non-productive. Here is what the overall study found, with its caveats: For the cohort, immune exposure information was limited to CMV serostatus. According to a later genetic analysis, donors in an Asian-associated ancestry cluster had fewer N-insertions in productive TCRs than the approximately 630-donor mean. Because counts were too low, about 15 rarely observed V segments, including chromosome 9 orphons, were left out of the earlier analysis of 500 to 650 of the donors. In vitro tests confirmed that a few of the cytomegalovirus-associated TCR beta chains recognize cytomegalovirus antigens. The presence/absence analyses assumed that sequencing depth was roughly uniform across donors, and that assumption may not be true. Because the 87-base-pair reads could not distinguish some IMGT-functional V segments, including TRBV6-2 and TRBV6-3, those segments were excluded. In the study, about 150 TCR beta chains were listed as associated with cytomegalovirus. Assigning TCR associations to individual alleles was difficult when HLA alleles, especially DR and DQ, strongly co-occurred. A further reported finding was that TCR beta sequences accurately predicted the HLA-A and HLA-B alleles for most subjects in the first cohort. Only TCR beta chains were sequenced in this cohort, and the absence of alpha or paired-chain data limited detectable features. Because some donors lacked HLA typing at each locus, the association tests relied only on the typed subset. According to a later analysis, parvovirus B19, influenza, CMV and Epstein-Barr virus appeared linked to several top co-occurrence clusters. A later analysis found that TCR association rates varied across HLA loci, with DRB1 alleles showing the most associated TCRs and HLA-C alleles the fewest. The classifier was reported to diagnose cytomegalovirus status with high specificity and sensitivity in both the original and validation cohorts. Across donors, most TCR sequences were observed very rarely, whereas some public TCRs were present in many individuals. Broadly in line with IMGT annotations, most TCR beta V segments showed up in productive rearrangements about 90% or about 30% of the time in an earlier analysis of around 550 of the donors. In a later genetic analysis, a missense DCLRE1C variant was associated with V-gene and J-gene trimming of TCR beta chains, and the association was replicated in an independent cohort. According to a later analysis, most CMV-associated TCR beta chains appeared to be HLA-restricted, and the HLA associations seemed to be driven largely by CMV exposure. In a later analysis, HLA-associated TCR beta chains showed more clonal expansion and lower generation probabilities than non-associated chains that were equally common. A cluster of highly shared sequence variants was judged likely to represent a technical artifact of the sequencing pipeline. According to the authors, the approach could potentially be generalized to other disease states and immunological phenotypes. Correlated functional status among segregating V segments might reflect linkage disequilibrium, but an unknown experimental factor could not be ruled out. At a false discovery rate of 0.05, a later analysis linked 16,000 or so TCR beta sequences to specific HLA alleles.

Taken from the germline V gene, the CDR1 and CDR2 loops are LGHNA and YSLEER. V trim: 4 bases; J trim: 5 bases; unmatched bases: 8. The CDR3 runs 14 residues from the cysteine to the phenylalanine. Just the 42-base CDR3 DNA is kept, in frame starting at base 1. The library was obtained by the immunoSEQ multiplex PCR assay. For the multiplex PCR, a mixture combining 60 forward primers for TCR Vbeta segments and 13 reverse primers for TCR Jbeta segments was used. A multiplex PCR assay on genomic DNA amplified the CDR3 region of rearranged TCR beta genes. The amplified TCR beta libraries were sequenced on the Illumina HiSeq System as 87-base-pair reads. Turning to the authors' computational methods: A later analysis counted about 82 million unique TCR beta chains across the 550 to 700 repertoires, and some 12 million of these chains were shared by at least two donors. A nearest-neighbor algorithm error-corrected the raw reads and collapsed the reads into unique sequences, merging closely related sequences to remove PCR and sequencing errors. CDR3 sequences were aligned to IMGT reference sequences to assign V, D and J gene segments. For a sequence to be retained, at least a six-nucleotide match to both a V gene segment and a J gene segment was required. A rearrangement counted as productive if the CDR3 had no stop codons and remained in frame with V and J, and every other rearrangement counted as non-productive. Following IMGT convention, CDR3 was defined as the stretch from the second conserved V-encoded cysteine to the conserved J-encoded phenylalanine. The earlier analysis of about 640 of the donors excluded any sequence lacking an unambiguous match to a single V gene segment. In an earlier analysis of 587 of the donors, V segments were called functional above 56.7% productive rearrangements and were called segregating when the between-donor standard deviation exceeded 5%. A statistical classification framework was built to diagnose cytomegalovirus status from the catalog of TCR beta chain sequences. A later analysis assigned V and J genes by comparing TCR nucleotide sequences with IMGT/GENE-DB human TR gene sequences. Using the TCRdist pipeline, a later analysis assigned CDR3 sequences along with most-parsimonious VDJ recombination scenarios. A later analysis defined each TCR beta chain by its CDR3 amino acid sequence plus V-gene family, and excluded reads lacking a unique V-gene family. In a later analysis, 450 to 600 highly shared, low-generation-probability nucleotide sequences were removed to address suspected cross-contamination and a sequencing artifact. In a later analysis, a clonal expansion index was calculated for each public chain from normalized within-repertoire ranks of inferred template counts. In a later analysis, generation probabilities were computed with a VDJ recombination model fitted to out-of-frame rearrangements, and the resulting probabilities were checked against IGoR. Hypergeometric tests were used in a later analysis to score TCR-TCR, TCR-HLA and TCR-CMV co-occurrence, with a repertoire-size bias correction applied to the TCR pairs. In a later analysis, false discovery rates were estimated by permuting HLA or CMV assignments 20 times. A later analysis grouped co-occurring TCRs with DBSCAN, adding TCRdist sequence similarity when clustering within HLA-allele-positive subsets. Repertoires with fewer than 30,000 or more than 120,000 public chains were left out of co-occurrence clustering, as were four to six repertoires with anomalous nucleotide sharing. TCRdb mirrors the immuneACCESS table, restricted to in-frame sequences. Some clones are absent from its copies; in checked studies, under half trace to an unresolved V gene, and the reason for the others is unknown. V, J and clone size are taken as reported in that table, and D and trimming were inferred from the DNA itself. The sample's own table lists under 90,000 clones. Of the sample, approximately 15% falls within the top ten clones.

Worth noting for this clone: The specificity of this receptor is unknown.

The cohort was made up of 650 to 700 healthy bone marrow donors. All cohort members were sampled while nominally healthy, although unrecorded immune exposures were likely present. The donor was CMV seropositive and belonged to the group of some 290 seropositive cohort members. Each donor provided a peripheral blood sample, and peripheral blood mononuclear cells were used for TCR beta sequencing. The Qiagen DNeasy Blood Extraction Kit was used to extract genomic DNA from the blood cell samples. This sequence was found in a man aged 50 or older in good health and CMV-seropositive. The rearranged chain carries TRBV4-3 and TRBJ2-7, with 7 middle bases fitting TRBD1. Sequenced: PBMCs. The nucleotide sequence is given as TGCGCCAGCAGCCTTCGGACAGGAGCAGACGAGCAGTACTTC. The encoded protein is CASSLRTGADEQYF.